Listed below are T cell receptor beta chains from one sample, sequenced in a study of T-cell memory formation after mild COVID-19. One entry per CDR3 protein, called by TCRdb with MiXCR from the 5' RACE reads. The sample gives 180,000 or so distinct CDR3 sequences, approximately 10% of which show up once; approximately 3.4% is in the top ten. The sample comprised PBMCs or a T cell subset sorted from them (not recorded which). All receptors derive from a man younger than 30 who had mild COVID-19 (a few samples of this study predate the infection). Cell type and time point are not known. Both conserved end residues are part of each CDR3. Each record gives: J gene, D gene, clone size, V gene, CDR3 protein, CDR3 DNA. The D gene is left open where the match is weak. Expanded clones get a size class; other rows say once, few or many, or leave the size out.

TRBJ1-2,-,few,TRBV20-1,CSATKGREYYGYTF,TGCAGTGCTACTAAGGGTAGGGAGTACTATGGCTACACCTTC
TRBJ1-6,-,many,TRBV18,CASSPGSYNSPLHF,TGTGCCAGCTCACCGGGCTCCTATAATTCACCCCTCCACTTT
TRBJ2-2,-,-,TRBV14,CASSQELGNTGELFF,TGTGCCAGCAGCCAAGAATTGGGGAACACCGGGGAGCTGTTTTTT
TRBJ2-7,-,-,TRBV20-1,CSARGWGHSSYEQYF,TGCAGTGCTAGAGGCTGGGGCCATAGCTCCTACGAGCAGTACTTC
TRBJ2-5,TRBD1,-,TRBV4-2,CASSHLDRDEETQYF,TGTGCCAGCAGCCACCTGGACAGGGATGAGGAGACCCAGTACTTC
TRBJ2-3,TRBD2,-,TRBV4-3,CASSQGTSGVSTDTQYF,TGCGCCAGCAGCCAAGGGACTAGCGGGGTTAGCACAGATACGCAGTATTTT
TRBJ2-3,-,many,TRBV7-3,CASSLGTSTDTQYF,TGTGCCAGCAGTTTAGGGACTAGCACAGATACGCAGTATTTT
TRBJ1-5,-,few,TRBV5-1,CASSLNGGSQPQHF,TGCGCCAGCAGCTTGAACGGGGGCTCCCAGCCCCAGCATTTT
TRBJ1-1,-,many,TRBV11-2,CASSSPGVRYAEAFF,TGTGCCAGCAGCTCCCCGGGAGTCCGGTACGCTGAAGCTTTCTTT
TRBJ2-3,TRBD2,-,TRBV7-9,CASSSPSGGTDTQYF,TGTGCCAGCAGCTCTCCTAGCGGGGGCACAGATACGCAGTATTTT
TRBJ2-5,TRBD1,-,TRBV20-1,CSARAGTGEETQYF,TGCAGTGCTCGTGCCGGCACAGGGGAAGAGACCCAGTACTTC
TRBJ1-3,-,-,TRBV18,CASSPRDNTGNTIYF,TGTGCCAGCTCACCAAGGGACAACACTGGAAACACCATATATTTT
TRBJ2-7,-,-,TRBV10-1,CASSETGDFPRGSYEQYF,TGCGCCAGCAGTGAGACGGGGGACTTTCCTAGGGGTTCCTACGAGCAGTACTTC
TRBJ2-3,-,few,TRBV7-9,CASSPLVAYTDTQYF,TGTGCCAGCAGCCCCTTGGTGGCCTACACAGATACGCAGTATTTT
TRBJ2-1,TRBD2,-,TRBV30,CAWSGSGGPLNEQFF,TGTGCCTGGAGTGGGAGCGGGGGCCCCCTCAATGAGCAGTTCTTC
TRBJ2-7,-,-,TRBV15,CATSGRGSSYEQYF,TGTGCCACCAGCGGCCGAGGGAGTTCCTACGAGCAGTACTTC
TRBJ1-2,-,-,TRBV4-3,CASSQDSAGYGYTF,TGCGCCAGCAGCCAAGATTCAGCAGGATATGGCTACACCTTC
TRBJ2-1,TRBD1,many,TRBV3-1,CASSQARDRVANEQFF,TGTGCCAGCAGCCAGGCCCGGGACAGGGTGGCCAATGAGCAGTTCTTC
TRBJ2-1,-,-,TRBV5-1,CASSDHNEQFF,TGCGCCAGCAGCGATCACAATGAGCAGTTCTTC
TRBJ2-7,-,few,TRBV29-1,CSAGELEREQYF,TGCAGCGCTGGGGAGTTAGAACGCGAGCAGTACTTC
TRBJ2-1,TRBD2,few,TRBV4-3,CASSPEPAGGYNEQFF,TGCGCCAGCAGCCCCGAACCAGCGGGGGGCTACAATGAGCAGTTCTTC
TRBJ2-4,-,-,TRBV7-2,CASSFPGKNIQYF,TGTGCCAGCAGCTTTCCGGGAAAAAACATTCAGTACTTC
TRBJ1-5,TRBD1,-,TRBV7-6,CASSPDRGTQHF,TGTGCCAGCAGCCCGGACAGGGGAACCCAGCATTTT
TRBJ2-3,-,-,TRBV7-2,CASSRLGSTDTQYF,TGTGCCAGCAGCCGACTAGGAAGCACAGATACGCAGTATTTT
TRBJ1-3,-,-,TRBV7-9,CASSFGMTGNTIYF,TGTGCCAGCAGCTTCGGGATGACCGGAAACACCATATATTTT
TRBJ2-5,-,-,TRBV5-4,CASSLALSKETQYF,TGTGCCAGCAGCTTGGCCCTTAGCAAGGAGACCCAGTACTTC
TRBJ1-2,TRBD1,-,TRBV12-3/TRBV12-4,CASSEDRGVYGYTF,TGTGCCAGCAGTGAGGACAGGGGCGTCTATGGCTACACCTTC
TRBJ2-7,-,many,TRBV3-1,CASSQTGAVYEQYF,TGTGCCAGCAGCCAAACCGGGGCGGTATACGAGCAGTACTTC
TRBJ1-6,-,few,TRBV11-2,CASSLAPGGSPLHF,TGTGCCAGCAGCTTAGCGCCGGGGGGTTCACCCCTCCACTTT
TRBJ2-5,TRBD1,-,TRBV7-9,CASSLAGRGQDPRGQETQYF,TGTGCCAGCAGCTTGGCCGGACGGGGACAGGACCCGAGGGGGCAAGAGACCCAGTACTTC
TRBJ2-2,-,many,TRBV5-1,CASSLADTGELFF,TGCGCCAGCAGCTTGGCGGACACCGGGGAGCTGTTTTTT
TRBJ2-1,TRBD1,few,TRBV14,CASGQRGTGSWHEQFF,TGTGCCAGCGGTCAAAGGGGGACAGGGTCATGGCATGAGCAGTTCTTC
TRBJ2-1,-,-,TRBV7-9,CASSPRQGLNEQFF,TGTGCCAGCAGCCCGAGACAGGGACTCAATGAGCAGTTCTTC
TRBJ1-4,TRBD1,few,TRBV5-8,CASSFLGSSGGRGEKLFF,TGTGCCAGCAGCTTTTTGGGGTCGTCAGGGGGACGTGGTGAAAAACTGTTTTTT
TRBJ2-1,TRBD2,-,TRBV5-1,CASSPSGGGNEQFF,TGCGCCAGCAGCCCTAGCGGGGGCGGGAATGAGCAGTTCTTC
TRBJ2-7,-,few,TRBV5-6,CASSFLGTYEQYF,TGTGCCAGCAGCTTTCTGGGGACCTACGAGCAGTACTTC
TRBJ1-1,-,-,TRBV6-5,CASVSFTGGNTEAFF,TGTGCCAGCGTATCCTTCACCGGGGGGAACACTGAAGCTTTCTTT
TRBJ2-3,TRBD2,-,TRBV5-6,CASSFVGGSTDTQYF,TGTGCCAGCAGCTTTGTGGGGGGGAGCACAGATACGCAGTATTTT
TRBJ1-2,TRBD1,-,TRBV11-2,CASSSSIGQGRYTF,TGTGCCAGCAGCTCCTCGATTGGACAGGGTCGCTACACCTTC
TRBJ2-7,TRBD1,few,TRBV20-1,CSAGTGVTYEQYF,TGCAGTGCAGGGACAGGGGTGACCTACGAGCAGTACTTC
TRBJ2-3,TRBD2,-,TRBV20-1,CSARDSLAGDRDTQYF,TGCAGTGCTAGAGACTCGCTAGCGGGGGATCGCGATACGCAGTATTTT
TRBJ1-1,-,few,TRBV7-2,CASSLEGQRNTEAFF,TGTGCCAGCAGCTTAGAAGGACAGCGGAACACTGAAGCTTTCTTT
TRBJ2-1,-,once,TRBV12-5,CASGFPEGSPFF,TGTGCTAGTGGTTTCCCGGAGGGTTCGCCGTTCTTC
TRBJ2-3,TRBD1,-,TRBV3-1,CASSQGTGALDTQYF,TGTGCCAGCAGCCAAGGGACAGGAGCGCTAGATACGCAGTATTTT
TRBJ1-5,-,-,TRBV15,CATRLGSSNQPQHF,TGTGCCACCAGGTTAGGGAGTAGTAATCAGCCCCAGCATTTT
TRBJ2-5,-,few,TRBV6-5,CASSYGWKLQETQYF,TGTGCCAGCAGTTACGGGTGGAAATTACAAGAGACCCAGTACTTC
TRBJ1-1,-,few,TRBV5-1,CASSAAGFEAFF,TGCGCCAGCAGCGCAGCAGGGTTTGAAGCTTTCTTT
TRBJ2-2,-,few,TRBV2,CASSEPGELFF,TGTGCCAGCAGTGAACCCGGGGAGCTGTTTTTT
TRBJ2-3,-,-,TRBV25-1,CASKSRLESTDTQYF,TGTGCCAGCAAATCTAGGCTAGAGAGCACAGATACGCAGTATTTT
TRBJ1-6,TRBD1,many,TRBV25-1,CASSEQGAFRSPLHF,TGTGCCAGCAGTGAACAGGGGGCATTTAGATCACCCCTCCACTTT
TRBJ2-5,TRBD2,many,TRBV5-1,CASSGLAGETQYF,TGTGCCAGCAGCGGACTAGCGGGTGAGACCCAGTACTTC
TRBJ2-2,-,-,TRBV5-1,CASSFIPAGNTGELFF,TGCGCCAGCAGCTTTATCCCCGCGGGGAACACCGGGGAGCTGTTTTTT
TRBJ2-1,TRBD2,few,TRBV7-2,CASSLQGLGGEQFF,TGTGCCAGCAGCTTACAGGGACTAGGAGGCGAGCAGTTCTTC
TRBJ2-3,-,-,TRBV24-1,CATSDLEGRADTQYF,TGTGCCACCAGTGATTTAGAAGGTCGGGCAGATACGCAGTATTTT
TRBJ2-5,TRBD2,few,TRBV5-1,CASSEPSGGPQETQYF,TGCGCCAGCAGCGAACCTAGCGGGGGGCCCCAAGAGACCCAGTACTTC
TRBJ2-3,-,-,TRBV12-3/TRBV12-4,CASDGGGRPDTQYF,TGTGCCAGCGATGGAGGGGGGCGTCCAGATACGCAGTATTTT
TRBJ2-5,TRBD2,-,TRBV5-1,CASSFWGGGETQYF,TGCGCCAGCAGCTTCTGGGGGGGTGGAGAGACCCAGTACTTC
TRBJ1-6,TRBD1,few,TRBV7-8,CASSLSGTGDSPLHF,TGTGCCAGCAGCTTATCCGGGACAGGGGACTCACCCCTCCACTTT
TRBJ1-5,TRBD1,few,TRBV12-3/TRBV12-4,CASTPQARGHGQPQHF,TGTGCCAGCACCCCTCAGGCCAGGGGGCATGGTCAGCCCCAGCATTTT